This T cell receptor (beta chain) originates from a study of Graves' ophthalmopathy and Graves' hyperthyroidism. Findings and limits, study-wide: Blood also held most thyroid clonotypes expanded above 0.001 frequency.

Amplified TCR beta CDR3 regions were obtained using RNA transcripts as template. Second-round multiplex PCR came after first-round RT-PCR with HTBI primers. TCRdb reanalysed the multiplex PCR reads using MiXCR and keeps one entry per CDR3 protein. The table lists approximately 150,000 distinct CDR3 sequences, 30% to 45% of them singletons. With respect to this clonotype: No antigen is known for it.

Germline loops: CDR1 MNHEY, CDR2 SVGAGI. This CDR3 contains 15 residues. The trim removed 0 bases at V and 5 bases at J, leaving 6 bases unmatched. The sequenced sample was peripheral blood. This clonotype was obtained from a man aged 25-45 years with Graves' ophthalmopathy. The genes are TRBV6-5 and TRBJ1-1; 7 bases line up with TRBD1. In DNA, the CDR3 is TGTGCCAGCAGTTACTCAAACAGGGGTTGGACTGAAGCTTTCTTT. Protein: CASSYSNRGWTEAFF.